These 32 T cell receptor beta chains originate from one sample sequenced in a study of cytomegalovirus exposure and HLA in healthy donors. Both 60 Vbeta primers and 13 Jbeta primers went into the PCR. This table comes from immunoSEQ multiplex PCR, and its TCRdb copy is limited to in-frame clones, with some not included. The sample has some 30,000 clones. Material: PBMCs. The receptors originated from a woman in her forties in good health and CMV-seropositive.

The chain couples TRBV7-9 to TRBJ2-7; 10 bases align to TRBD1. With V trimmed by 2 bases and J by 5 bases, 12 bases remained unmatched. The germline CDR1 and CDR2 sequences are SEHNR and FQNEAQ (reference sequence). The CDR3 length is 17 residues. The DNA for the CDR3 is TGTGCCAGCAGCTTATGGCTCGGGACAGGGGACAGCGACGAGCAGTACTTC. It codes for CASSLWLGTGDSDEQYF.

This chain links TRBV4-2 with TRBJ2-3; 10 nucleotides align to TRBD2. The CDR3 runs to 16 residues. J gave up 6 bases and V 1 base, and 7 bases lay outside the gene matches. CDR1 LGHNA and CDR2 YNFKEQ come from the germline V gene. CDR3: CASSQASGSEGDTQYF. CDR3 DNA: TGTGCCAGCAGCCAAGCTAGCGGGAGTGAGGGGGATACGCAGTATTTT.

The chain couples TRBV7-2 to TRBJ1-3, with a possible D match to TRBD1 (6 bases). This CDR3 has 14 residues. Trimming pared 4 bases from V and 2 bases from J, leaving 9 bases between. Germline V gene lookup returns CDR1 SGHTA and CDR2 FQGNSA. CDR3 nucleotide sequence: TGTGCCAGCAGCTACAGGGATACTGGAAACACCATATATTTT. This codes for CASSYRDTGNTIYF.

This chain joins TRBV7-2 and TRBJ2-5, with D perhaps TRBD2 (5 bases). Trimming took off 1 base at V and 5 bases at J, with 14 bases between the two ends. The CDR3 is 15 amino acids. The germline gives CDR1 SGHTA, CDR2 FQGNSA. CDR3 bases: TGTGCCAGCAGCTTAGGGGCAGCAGGAGGCGAGACCCAGTACTTC. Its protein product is CASSLGAAGGETQYF.

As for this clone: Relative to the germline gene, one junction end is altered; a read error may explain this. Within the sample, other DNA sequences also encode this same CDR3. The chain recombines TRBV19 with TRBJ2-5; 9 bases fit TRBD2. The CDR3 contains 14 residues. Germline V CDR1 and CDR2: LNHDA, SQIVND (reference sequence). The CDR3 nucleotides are TGTGCCAGCAGTAATGAGCGGGGGGAAGAGACCCAGTACTTC. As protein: CASSNERGEETQYF.

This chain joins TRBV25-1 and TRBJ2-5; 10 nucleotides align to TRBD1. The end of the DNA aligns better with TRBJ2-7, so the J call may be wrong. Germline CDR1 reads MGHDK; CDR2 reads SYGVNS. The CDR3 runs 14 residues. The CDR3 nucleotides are TGTGCCAGCAGTCCGACAGGGGGCCCCTACGAGCAGTACTTC. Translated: CASSPTGGPYEQYF.

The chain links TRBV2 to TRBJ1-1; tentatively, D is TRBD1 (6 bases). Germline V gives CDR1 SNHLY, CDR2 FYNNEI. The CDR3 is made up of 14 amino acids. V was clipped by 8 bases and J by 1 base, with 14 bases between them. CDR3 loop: CASVGGAGNTEAFF. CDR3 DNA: TGTGCCAGCGTGGGGGGGGCAGGGAACACTGAAGCTTTCTTT.

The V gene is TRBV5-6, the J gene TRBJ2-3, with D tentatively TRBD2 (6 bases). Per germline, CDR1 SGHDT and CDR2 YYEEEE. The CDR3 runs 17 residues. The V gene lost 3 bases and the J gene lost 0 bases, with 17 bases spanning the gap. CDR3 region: CASSSGRLARSTDTQYF. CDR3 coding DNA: TGTGCCAGCAGCTCCGGGCGCCTAGCGAGGAGCACAGATACGCAGTATTTT.

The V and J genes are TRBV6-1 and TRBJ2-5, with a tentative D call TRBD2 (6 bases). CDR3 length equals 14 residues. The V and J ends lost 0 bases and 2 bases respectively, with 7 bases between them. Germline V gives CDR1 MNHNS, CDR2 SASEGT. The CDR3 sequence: CASSEAGGQETQYF. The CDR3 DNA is TGTGCCAGCAGTGAAGCCGGGGGACAAGAGACCCAGTACTTC.

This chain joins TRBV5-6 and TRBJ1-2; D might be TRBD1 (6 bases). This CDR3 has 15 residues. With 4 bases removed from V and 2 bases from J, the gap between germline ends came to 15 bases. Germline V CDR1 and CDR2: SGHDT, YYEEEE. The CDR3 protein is CASSIAWTVNYGYTF. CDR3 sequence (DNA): TGTGCCAGCAGCATCGCATGGACAGTCAACTATGGCTACACCTTC. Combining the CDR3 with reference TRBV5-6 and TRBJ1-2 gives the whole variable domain DAGVTQSPTHLIKTRGQQVTLRCSPKSGHDTVSWYQQALGQGPQFIFQYYEEEERQRGNFPDRFSGHQFPNYSSELNVNALLLGDSALYLCASSIAWTVNYGYTFGSGTRLTVV.

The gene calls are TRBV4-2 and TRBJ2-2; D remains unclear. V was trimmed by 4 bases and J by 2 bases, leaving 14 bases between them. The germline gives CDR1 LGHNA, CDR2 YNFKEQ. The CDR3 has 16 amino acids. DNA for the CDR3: TGTGCCAGCAGCCCGAAAAGGAGCAGAAACACCGGGGAGCTGTTTTTT. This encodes CASSPKRSRNTGELFF.

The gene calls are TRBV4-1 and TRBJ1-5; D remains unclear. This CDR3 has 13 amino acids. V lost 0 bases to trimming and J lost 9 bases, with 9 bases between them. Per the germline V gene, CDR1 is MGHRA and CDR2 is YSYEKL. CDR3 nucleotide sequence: TGCGCCAGCAGCCAAGAACTGAACGGGCCCCAGCATTTT. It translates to CASSQELNGPQHF.

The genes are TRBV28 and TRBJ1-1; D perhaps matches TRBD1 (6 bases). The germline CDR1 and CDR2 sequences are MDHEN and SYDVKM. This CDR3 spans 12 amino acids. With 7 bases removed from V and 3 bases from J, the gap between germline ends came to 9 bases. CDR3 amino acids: CASTRQDTEAFF. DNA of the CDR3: TGTGCCAGCACCCGACAGGACACTGAAGCTTTCTTT.

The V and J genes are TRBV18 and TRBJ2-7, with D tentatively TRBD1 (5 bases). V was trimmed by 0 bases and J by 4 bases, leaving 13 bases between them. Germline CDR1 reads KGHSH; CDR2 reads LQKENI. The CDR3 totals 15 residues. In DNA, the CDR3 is TGTGCCAGCTCACCACCGAGCAGGGCGGAGTACGAGCAGTACTTC. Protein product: CASSPPSRAEYEQYF. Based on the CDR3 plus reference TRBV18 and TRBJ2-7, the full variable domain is NAGVMQNPRHLVRRRGQEARLRCSPMKGHSHVYWYRQLPEEGLKFMVYLQKENIIDESGMPKERFSAEFPKEGPSILRIQQVVRGDSAAYFCASSPPSRAEYEQYFGPGTRLTVT.

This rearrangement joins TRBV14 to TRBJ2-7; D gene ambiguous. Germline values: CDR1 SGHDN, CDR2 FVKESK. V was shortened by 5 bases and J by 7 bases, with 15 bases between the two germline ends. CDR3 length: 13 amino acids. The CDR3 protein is CASSYRLFGEQYF. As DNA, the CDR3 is TGTGCCAGCAGCTACAGATTGTTTGGAGAGCAGTACTTC.

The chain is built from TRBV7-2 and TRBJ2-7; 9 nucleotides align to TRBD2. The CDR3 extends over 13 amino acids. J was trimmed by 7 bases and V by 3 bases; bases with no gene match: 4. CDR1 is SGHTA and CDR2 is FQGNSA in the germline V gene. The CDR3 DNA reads TGTGCCAGCAGCTTTTTAGCGGGAGAAGAGCAGTACTTC. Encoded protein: CASSFLAGEEQYF.

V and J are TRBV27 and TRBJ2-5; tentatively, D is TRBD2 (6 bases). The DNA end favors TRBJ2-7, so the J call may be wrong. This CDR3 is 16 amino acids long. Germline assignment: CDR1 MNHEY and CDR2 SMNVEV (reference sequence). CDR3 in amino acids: CASSYLIWEATYEQYF. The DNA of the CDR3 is TGTGCCAGCAGTTACCTTATCTGGGAGGCCACCTACGAGCAGTACTTC.

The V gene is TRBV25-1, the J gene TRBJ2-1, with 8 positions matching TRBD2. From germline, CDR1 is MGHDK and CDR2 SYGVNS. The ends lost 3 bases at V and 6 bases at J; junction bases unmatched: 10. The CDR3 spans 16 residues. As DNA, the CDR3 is TGTGCCAGCAGTGAGGAAAAGGCGGGAGGCCCCAATGAGCAGTTCTTC. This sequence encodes CASSEEKAGGPNEQFF.

Here the CDR3 DNA reads TGTGCCAGCAGCGGCCGAACTAGCGTTCTTAGCACAGATACGCAGTATTTT. Translated: CASSGRTSVLSTDTQYF. This rearrangement joins TRBV11-1 to TRBJ2-3, with 7 bases that match TRBD2. The CDR3 has 17 amino acids. Germline CDR1 and CDR2: SGHAT and FQDESV (reference sequence). The J segment lost 0 bases and the V segment lost 5 bases, leaving 11 bases of the junction unmatched.

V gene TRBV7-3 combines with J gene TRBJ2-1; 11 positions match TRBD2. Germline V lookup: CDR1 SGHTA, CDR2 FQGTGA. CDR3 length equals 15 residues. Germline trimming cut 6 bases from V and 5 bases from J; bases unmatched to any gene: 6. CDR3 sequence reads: CASRRSGRENNEQFF. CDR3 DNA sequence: TGTGCCAGCAGACGTAGCGGGAGGGAGAACAATGAGCAGTTCTTC.

Written as DNA, the CDR3 is TGTGCCAGCAGCTCCTCTAGCGGGATCTACGAGCAGTACTTC. Residues: CASSSSSGIYEQYF. This chain joins TRBV11-2 and TRBJ2-7; 9 bases are a match to TRBD2. CDR3 length equals 14 residues. CDR1 and CDR2 (germline): SGHAT, FQNNGV. V trimming: 4 bases; J trimming: 3 bases; junction bases outside the gene matches: 4.

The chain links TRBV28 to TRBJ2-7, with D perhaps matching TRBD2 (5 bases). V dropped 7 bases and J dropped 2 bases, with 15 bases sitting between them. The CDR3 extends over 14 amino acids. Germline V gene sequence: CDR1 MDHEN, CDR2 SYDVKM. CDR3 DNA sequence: TGTGCCAGCACTCAACTAGAGGGCGCCTACGAGCAGTACTTC. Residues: CASTQLEGAYEQYF.

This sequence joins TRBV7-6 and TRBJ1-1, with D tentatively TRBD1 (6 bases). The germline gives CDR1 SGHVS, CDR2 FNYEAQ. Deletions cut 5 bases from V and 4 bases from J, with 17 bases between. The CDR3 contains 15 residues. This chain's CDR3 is CASSRRQPGVTEAFF. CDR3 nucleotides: TGTGCCAGCAGCCGGAGACAACCAGGGGTCACTGAAGCTTTCTTT.

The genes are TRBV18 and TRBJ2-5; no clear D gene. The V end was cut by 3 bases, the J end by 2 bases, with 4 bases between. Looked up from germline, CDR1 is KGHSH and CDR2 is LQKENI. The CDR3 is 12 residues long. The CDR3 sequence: CASSPQQETQYF. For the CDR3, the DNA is TGTGCCAGCTCACCCCAACAAGAGACCCAGTACTTC.

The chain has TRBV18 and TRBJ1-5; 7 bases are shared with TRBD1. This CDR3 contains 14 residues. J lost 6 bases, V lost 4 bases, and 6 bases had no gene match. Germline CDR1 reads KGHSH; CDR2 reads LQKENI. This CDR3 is CASSLDREVQPQHF. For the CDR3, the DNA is TGTGCCAGCTCACTTGACAGGGAGGTTCAGCCCCAGCATTTT.

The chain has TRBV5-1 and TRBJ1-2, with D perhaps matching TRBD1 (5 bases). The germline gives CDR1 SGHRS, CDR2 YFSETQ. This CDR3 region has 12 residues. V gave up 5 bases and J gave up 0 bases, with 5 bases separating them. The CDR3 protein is CASRDTNYGYTF. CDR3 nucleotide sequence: TGCGCCAGCAGGGACACTAACTATGGCTACACCTTC.

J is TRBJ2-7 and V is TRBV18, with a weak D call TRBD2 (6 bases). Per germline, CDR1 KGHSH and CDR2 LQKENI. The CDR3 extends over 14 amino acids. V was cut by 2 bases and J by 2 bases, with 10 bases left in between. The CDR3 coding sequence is TGTGCCAGCTCACCAGTAGGGAGGCCCTACGAGCAGTACTTC. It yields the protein CASSPVGRPYEQYF. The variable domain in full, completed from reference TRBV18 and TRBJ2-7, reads NAGVMQNPRHLVRRRGQEARLRCSPMKGHSHVYWYRQLPEEGLKFMVYLQKENIIDESGMPKERFSAEFPKEGPSILRIQQVVRGDSAAYFCASSPVGRPYEQYFGPGTRLTVT.

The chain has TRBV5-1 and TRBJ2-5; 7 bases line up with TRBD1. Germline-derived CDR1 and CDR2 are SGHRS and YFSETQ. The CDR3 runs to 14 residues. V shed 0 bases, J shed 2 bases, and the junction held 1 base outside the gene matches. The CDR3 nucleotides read TGCGCCAGCAGCTTGGAGGGACAGCAAGAGACCCAGTACTTC. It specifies CASSLEGQQETQYF.

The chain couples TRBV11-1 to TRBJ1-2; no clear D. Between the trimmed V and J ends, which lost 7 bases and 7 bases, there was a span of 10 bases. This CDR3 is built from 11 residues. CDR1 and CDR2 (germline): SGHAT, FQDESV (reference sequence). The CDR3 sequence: CASTSAGGYTF. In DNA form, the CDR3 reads TGTGCCAGCACCTCCGCGGGTGGCTACACCTTC.

CDR3 coding DNA: TGTGCCAGCAGTGAGCAACAGGGGGACACCATATATTTT. It is translated as CASSEQQGDTIYF. V is TRBV25-1 and J is TRBJ1-3, with 8 bases identical to TRBD1. After removal of 3 bases from V and 8 bases from J, the junction contained 3 bases not matched to a gene. The CDR3 spans 13 residues. Germline lookup yields CDR1 MGHDK and CDR2 SYGVNS.

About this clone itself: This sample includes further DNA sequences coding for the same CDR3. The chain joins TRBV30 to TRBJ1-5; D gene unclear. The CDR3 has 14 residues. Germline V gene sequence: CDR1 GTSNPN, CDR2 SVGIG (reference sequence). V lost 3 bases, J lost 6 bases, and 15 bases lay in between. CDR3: CAWSVHRGGQPQHF. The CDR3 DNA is TGTGCCTGGAGCGTACATCGGGGAGGTCAGCCCCAGCATTTT.

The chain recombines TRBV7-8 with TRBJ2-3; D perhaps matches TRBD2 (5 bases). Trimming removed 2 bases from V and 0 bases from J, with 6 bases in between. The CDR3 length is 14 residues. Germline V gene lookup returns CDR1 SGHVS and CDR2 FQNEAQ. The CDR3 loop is CASSLSGSTDTQYF. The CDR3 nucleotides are TGTGCCAGCAGCTTAAGCGGAAGCACAGATACGCAGTATTTT.